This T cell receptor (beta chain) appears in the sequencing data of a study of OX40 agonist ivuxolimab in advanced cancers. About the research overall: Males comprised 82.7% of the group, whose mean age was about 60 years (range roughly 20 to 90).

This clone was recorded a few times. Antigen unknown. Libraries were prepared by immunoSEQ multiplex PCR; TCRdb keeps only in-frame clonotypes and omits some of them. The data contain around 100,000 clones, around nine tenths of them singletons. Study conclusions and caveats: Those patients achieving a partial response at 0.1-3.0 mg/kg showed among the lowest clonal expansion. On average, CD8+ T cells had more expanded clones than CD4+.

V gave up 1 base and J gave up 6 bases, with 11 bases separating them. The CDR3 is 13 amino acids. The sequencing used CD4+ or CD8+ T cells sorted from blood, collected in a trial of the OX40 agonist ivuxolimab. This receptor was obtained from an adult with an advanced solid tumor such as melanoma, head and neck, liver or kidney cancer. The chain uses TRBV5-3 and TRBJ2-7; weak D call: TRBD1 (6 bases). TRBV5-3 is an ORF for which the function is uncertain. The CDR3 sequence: CARSLFGGSEQYF. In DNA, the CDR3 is TGTGCCAGAAGCTTGTTTGGGGGCAGCGAGCAGTACTTC.